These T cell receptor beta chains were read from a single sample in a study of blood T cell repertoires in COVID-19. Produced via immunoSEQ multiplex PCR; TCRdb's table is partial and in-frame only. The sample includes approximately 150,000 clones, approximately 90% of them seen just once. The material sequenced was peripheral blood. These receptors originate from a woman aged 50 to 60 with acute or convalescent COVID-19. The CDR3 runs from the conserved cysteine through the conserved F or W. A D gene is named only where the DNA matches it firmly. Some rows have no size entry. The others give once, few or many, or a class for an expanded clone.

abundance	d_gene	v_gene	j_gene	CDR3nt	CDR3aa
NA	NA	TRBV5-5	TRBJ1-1	TGTGCCAGCAGCTTGGCGGGCAGGGGATACACTGAAGCTTTCTTT	CASSLAGRGYTEAFF
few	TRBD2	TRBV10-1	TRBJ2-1	TGCGCCAGCAGTGGCTCGGGAGGCGACAATGAGCAGTTCTTC	CASSGSGGDNEQFF
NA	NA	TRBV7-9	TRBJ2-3	TGTGCCAGCAGCTTAGTCGAGGGTTACACAGATACGCAGTATTTT	CASSLVEGYTDTQYF
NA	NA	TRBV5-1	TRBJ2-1	TGCGCCAGCAGCTTGGGTGGGACACTCGCCTACAATGAGCAGTTCTTC	CASSLGGTLAYNEQFF
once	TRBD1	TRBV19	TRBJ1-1	TGTGCCAGTGGGCCCGGGACAGGGGATTTGAACACTGAAGCTTTCTTT	CASGPGTGDLNTEAFF
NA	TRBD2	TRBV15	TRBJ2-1	TGTGCCACCAGCAGAGGACTAGCGGAGGGCAATGAGCAGTTCTTC	CATSRGLAEGNEQFF
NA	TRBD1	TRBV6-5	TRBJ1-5	TGTGCCAGCAGTTACCGACAGGGGAATCAGCCCCAGCATTTT	CASSYRQGNQPQHF
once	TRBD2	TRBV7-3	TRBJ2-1	TGTGCCAGCAGCCGAAGCGGGGGATACTACAATGAGCAGTTCTTC	CASSRSGGYYNEQFF
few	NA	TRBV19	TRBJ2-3	TGTGCCAGTACGCCTCGATTGGGGGCGGACACAGATACGCAGTATTTT	CASTPRLGADTDTQYF
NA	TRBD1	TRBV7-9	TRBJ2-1	TGTGCCAGCAGCTCTCCCGACAGGGGTGGCTACAATGAGCAGTTCTTC	CASSSPDRGGYNEQFF
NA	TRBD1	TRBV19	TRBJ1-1	TGTGCCAGTAGCACCAGGGGGCAGGGCACTGAAGCTTTCTTT	CASSTRGQGTEAFF
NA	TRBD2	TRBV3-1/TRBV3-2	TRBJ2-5	TGTGCCAGCAGCTTCCCGGGGACTAGCGGGACGTACCAAGAGACCCAGTACTTC	CASSFPGTSGTYQETQYF
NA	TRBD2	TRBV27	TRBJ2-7	TGTGCCAGCAGCTATCAGCGGGGACGCTCTCACGAGCAGTACTTC	CASSYQRGRSHEQYF
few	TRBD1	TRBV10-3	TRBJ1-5	TGTGCCAGCGGACAGGGTGTTGATCAGCCCCAGCATTTT	CASGQGVDQPQHF
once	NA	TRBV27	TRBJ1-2	TGTGCCAGCAGATCCCGGACAGAGAAAATAAACTATGGCTACACCTTC	CASRSRTEKINYGYTF
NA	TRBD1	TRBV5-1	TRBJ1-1	TGCGCCAGCAGCTTGGGTCACGGGACAGGGGCGGACGGCGGAGCTTTCTTT	CASSLGHGTGADGGAFF
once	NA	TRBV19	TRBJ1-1	TGTGCCAGTAGTACGCAAGGGGGAACTGAAGCTTTCTTT	CASSTQGGTEAFF
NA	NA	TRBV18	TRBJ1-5	TGTGCCAGCTCACCACCCGGGAGCAATCAGCCCCAGCATTTT	CASSPPGSNQPQHF
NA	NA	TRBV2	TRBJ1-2	TGTGCCAGCAGTTTAGGGGGAGTAGGGGGCTACACCTTC	CASSLGGVGGYTF
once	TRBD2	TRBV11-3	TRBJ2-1	TGTGCCAGCAGCTTAAGGGGGAGCGGGGGGGCAGATGAGCAGTTCTTC	CASSLRGSGGADEQFF
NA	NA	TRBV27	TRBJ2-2	TGTGCCAGCAGAGTCCAGACCGGGGAGCTGTTTTTT	CASRVQTGELFF
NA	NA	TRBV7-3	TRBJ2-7	TGTGCCAGCAGCGTCAGGGATTTCTACGAGCAGTACTTC	CASSVRDFYEQYF
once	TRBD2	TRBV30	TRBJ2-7	TGTGCCTGGAGTTTAGCGGGGGTCTCCTACGAGCAGTACTTC	CAWSLAGVSYEQYF
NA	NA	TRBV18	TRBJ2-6	TGTGCCAGCTTGCTCGGGAGCTCTGGGGCCAACGTCCTGACTTTC	CASLLGSSGANVLTF
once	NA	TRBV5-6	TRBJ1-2	TGTGCCAGCAGGCGGGGCTATGGCTACACCTTC	CASRRGYGYTF
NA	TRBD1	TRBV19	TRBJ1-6	TGTGCCAGTAGTTCCACCGGGACAGCCTATAATTCACCCCTCCACTTT	CASSSTGTAYNSPLHF
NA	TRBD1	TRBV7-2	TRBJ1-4	TGTGCCAGCAGCTTACGACGACAGGGCTATCGAGAAAAACTGTTTTTT	CASSLRRQGYREKLFF
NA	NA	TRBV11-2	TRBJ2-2	TGTGCCAGCAGGGGGCAGAGCACCGGGGAGCTGTTTTTT	CASRGQSTGELFF
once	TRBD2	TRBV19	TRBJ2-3	TGTGCCAGTGAAAGCGGGAGGAAATTCCCAGATACGCAGTATTTT	CASESGRKFPDTQYF
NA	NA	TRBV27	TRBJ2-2	TGTGCCAGCAGTTCCCCCGCCGGGACAACGAACACCGGGGAGCTGTTTTTT	CASSSPAGTTNTGELFF
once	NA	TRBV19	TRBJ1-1	TGTGCCAGTAGTATAATAACGGGCACTGAAGCTTTCTTT	CASSIITGTEAFF
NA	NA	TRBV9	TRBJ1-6	TGTGCCAGCAGCGTAGGTTCGAATTCACCCCTCCACTTT	CASSVGSNSPLHF
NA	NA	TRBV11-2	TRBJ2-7	TGTGCCAGCAGCTTAGAGCGGAGCTCCTACGAGCAGTACTTC	CASSLERSSYEQYF
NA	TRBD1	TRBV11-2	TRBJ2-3	TGTGCCAGCAGCCCGGGACAGGGGTGGGTCACAGATACGCAGTATTTT	CASSPGQGWVTDTQYF
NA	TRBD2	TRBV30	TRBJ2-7	TGTGCCTGGACTAGCGGGAGGTGGGTCGAGCAGTACTTC	CAWTSGRWVEQYF
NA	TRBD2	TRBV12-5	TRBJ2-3	TGTGCTAGTGGTTTGGTACTAGCGGCTACAGATACGCAGTATTTT	CASGLVLAATDTQYF
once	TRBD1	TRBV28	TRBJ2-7	TGTGCCAGCAGTTTCCCTCTTGGGACAGGGGCTCGGGAGCAGTACTTC	CASSFPLGTGAREQYF
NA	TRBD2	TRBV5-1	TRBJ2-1	TGCGCCAGCAGCCCCCACAGCGGGGGGGACAATGAGCAGTTCTTC	CASSPHSGGDNEQFF
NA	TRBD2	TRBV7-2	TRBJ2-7	TGTGCCAGCAGCATAAGCGGGGACTCCTACGAGCAGTACTTC	CASSISGDSYEQYF
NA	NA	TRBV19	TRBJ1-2	TGTGCCAGTAGTATCCCGTGGGCTGGCTACACCTTC	CASSIPWAGYTF
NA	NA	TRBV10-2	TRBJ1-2	TGCGCCAGCAGTGAGCAGCCCAGGTGGGGCTACACCTTC	CASSEQPRWGYTF
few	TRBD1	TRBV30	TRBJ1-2	TGTGCCTGGGGACCGGGACAGGTCTATGGCTACACCTTC	CAWGPGQVYGYTF
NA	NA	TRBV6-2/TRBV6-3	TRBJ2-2	TGTGCCAGCAGTTACGGGCCGGGGAGAAACACCGGGGAGCTGTTTTTT	CASSYGPGRNTGELFF
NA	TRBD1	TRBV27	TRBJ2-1	TGTGCCAGCACCGCCCGGGACAGGGGGCGGGATGAGCAGTTCTTC	CASTARDRGRDEQFF
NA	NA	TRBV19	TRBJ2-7	TGTGCCAGTAGTACGGGGGGAGGGGGCTACGAGCAGTACTTC	CASSTGGGGYEQYF